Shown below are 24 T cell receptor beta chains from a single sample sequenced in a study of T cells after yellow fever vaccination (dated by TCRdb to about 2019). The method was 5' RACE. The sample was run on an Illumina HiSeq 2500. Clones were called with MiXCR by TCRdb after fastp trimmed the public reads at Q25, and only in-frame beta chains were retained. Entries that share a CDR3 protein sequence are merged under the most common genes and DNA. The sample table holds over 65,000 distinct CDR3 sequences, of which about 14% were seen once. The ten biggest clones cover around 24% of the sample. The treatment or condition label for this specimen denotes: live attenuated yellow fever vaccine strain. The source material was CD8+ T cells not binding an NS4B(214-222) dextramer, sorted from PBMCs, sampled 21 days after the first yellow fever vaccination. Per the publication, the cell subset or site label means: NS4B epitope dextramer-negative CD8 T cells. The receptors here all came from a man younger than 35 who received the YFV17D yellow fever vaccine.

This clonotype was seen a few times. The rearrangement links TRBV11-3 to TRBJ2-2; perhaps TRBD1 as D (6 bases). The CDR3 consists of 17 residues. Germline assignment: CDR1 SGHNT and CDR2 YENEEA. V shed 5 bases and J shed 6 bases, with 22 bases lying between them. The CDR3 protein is CASSMLPGQPGSGELFF. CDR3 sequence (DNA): TGTGCCAGCAGCATGCTACCGGGACAACCGGGATCCGGGGAGCTGTTTTTT.

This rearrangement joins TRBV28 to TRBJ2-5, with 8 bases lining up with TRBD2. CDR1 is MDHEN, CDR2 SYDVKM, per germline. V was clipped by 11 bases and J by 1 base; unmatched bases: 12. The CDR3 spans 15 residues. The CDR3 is CAGQTGGSTQETQYF. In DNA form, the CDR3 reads TGTGCCGGTCAGACGGGGGGGAGTACCCAAGAGACCCAGTACTTC.

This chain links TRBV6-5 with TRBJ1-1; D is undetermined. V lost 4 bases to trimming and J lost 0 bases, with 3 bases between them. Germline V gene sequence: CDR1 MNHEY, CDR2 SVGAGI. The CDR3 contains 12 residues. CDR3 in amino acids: CASSSVNTEAFF. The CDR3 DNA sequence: TGTGCCAGCAGTTCGGTGAACACTGAAGCTTTCTTT.

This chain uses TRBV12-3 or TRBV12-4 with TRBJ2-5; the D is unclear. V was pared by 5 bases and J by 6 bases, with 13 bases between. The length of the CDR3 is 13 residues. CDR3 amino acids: CASSPLPGQTQYF. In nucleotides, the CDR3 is TGTGCCAGCAGTCCTCTACCCGGGCAGACCCAGTACTTC.

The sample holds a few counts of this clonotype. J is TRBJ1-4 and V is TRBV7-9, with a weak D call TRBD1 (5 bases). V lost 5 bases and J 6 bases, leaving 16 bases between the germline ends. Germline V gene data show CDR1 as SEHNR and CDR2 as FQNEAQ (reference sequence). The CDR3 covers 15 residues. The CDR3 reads CASSRRGMGDEKLFF. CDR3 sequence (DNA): TGTGCCAGCAGCCGCCGGGGGATGGGAGATGAAAAACTGTTTTTT.

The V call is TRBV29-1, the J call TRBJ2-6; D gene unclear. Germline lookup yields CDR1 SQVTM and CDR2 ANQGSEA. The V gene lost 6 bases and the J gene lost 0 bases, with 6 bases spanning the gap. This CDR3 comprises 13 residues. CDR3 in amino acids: CSVRISGANVLTF. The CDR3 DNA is TGCAGCGTCAGGATCTCTGGGGCCAACGTCCTGACTTTC.

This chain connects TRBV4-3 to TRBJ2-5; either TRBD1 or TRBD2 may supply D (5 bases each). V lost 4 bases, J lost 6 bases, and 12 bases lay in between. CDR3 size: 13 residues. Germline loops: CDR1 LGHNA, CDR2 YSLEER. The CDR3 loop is CASSPGTAKTQYF. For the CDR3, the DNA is TGCGCCAGCAGCCCAGGGACGGCGAAGACCCAGTACTTC.

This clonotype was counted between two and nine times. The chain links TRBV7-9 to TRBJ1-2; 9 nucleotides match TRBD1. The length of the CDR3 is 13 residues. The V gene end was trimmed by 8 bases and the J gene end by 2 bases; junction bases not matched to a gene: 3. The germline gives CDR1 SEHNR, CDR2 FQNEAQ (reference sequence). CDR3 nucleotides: TGTGCCAGCGGGACAGGGAGGAACTATGGCTACACCTTC. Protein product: CASGTGRNYGYTF.

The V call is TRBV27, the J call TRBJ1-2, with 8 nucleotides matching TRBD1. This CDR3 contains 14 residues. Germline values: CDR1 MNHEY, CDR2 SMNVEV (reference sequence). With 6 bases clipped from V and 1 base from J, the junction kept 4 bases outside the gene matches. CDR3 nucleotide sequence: TGTGCCAGCAGATCAGGGGGCTTTAACTATGGCTACACCTTC. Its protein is CASRSGGFNYGYTF.

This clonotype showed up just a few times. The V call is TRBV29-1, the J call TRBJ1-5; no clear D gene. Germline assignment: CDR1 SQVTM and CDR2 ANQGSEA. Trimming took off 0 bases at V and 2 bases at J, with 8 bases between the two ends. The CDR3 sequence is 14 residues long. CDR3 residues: CSVEESGGNQPQHF. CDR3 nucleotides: TGCAGCGTTGAAGAAAGCGGGGGCAATCAGCCCCAGCATTTT.

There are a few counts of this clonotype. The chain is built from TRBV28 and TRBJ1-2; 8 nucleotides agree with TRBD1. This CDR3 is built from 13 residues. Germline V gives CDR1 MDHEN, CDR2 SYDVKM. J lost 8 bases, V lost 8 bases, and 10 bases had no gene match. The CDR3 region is CASLPFRGQGYTF. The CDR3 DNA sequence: TGTGCCAGCCTCCCTTTCAGGGGGCAGGGCTACACCTTC.

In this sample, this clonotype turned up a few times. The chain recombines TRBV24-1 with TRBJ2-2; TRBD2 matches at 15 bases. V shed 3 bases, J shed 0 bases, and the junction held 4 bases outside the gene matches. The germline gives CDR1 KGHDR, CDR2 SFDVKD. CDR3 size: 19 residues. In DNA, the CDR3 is TGTGCCACCAGTGATATCCGGACTAGCGGGGGGGCGAACACCGGGGAGCTGTTTTTT. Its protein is CATSDIRTSGGANTGELFF.

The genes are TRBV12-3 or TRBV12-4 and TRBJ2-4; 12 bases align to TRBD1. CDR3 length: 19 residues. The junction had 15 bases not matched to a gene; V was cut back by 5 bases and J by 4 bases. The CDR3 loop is CASSLRPGTGGFVKNIQYF. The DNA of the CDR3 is TGTGCCAGCAGTCTTCGTCCGGGGACAGGGGGCTTTGTGAAAAACATTCAGTACTTC.

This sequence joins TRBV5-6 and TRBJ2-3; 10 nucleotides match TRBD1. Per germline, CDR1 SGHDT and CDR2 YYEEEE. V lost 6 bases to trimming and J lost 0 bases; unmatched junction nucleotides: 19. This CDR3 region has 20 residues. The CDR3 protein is CASTNTGTGVSIPSTDTQYF. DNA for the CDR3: TGTGCCAGCACCAACACCGGGACAGGGGTGTCTATTCCCAGCACAGATACGCAGTATTTT. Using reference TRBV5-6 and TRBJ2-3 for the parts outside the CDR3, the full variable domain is DAGVTQSPTHLIKTRGQQVTLRCSPKSGHDTVSWYQQALGQGPQFIFQYYEEEERQRGNFPDRFSGHQFPNYSSELNVNALLLGDSALYLCASTNTGTGVSIPSTDTQYFGPGTRLTVL.

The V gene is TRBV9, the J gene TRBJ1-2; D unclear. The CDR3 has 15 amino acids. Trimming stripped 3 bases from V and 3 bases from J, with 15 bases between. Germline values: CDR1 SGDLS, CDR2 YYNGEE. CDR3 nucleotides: TGTGCCAGCAGCGCTCCGGGCCCAACGGACTATGGCTACACCTTC. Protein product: CASSAPGPTDYGYTF.

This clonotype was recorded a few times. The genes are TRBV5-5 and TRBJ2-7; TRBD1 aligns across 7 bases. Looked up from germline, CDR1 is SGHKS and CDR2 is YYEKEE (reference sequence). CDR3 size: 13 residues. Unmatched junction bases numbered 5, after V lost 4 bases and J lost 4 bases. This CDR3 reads CASSPTGIYEQYV. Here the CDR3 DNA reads TGTGCCAGCAGCCCGACAGGGATATACGAGCAGTACGTC.

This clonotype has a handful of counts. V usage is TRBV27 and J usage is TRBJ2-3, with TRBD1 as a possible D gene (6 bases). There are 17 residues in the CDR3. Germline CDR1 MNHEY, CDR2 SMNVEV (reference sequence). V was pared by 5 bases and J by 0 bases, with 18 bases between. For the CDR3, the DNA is TGTGCCAGCAGTCCCCTTCGGACAGTTACTAGCACAGATACGCAGTATTTT. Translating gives CASSPLRTVTSTDTQYF.

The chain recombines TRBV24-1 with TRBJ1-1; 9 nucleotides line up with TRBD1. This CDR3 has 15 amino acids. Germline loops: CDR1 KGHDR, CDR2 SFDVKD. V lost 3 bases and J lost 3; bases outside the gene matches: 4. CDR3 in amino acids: CATSDPGQGDTEAFF. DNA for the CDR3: TGTGCCACCAGTGATCCGGGACAGGGTGACACTGAAGCTTTCTTT.

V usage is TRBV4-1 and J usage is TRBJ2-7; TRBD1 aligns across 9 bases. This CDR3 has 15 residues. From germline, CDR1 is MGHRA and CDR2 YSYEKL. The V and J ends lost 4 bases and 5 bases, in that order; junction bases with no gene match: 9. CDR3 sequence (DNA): TGCGCCAGCAGCCCCCAGGGACAGGGACGCGACGAGCAGTACTTC. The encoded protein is CASSPQGQGRDEQYF.

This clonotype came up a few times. The CDR3 region has the DNA TGTGCCAGCAGCCTCGGGACCGTAATAGGGGAGCTGTTTTTT. This sequence encodes CASSLGTVIGELFF. This chain links TRBV7-9 with TRBJ2-2; D is tentatively TRBD1 or TRBD2 (5 bases each). V was pared by 5 bases and J by 8 bases, with 15 bases between. Germline V gene lookup returns CDR1 SEHNR and CDR2 FQNEAQ (reference sequence). CDR3 size: 14 residues.

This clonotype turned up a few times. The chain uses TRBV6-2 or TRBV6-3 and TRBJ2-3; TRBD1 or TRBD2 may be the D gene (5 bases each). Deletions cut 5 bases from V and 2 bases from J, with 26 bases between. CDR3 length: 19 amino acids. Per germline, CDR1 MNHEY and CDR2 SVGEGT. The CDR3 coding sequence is TGTGCCAGCAGTCCTTGGGACGGAACAACTGTACCTTTCACAGATACGCAGTATTTT. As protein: CASSPWDGTTVPFTDTQYF.

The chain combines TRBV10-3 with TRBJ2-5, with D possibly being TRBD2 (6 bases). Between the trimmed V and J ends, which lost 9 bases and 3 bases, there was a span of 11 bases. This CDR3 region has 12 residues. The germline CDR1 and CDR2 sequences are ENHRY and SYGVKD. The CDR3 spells CAINSGEETQYF. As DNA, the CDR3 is TGTGCCATAAATAGCGGTGAAGAGACCCAGTACTTC.

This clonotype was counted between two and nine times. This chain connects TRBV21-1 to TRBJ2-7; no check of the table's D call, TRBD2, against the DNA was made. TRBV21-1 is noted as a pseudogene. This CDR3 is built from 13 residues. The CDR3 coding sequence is TGTGCCAGCCGGGGAGGGGATGAGGACGAGCAGTACGTC. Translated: CASRGGDEDEQYV.

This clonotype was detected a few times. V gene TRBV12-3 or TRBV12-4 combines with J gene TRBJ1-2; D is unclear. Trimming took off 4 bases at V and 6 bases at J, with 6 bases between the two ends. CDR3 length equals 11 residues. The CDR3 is CASSWADGYTF. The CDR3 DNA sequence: TGTGCCAGCAGTTGGGCCGATGGCTACACCTTC.